The rows below give T cell receptor beta chains drawn from one sample of a study of blood T cell repertoires in COVID-19. Profiled with immunoSEQ multiplex PCR; TCRdb holds only in-frame clones, not every one. The sample holds 110,000 or so clones, approximately 81% seen once. Sequencing used peripheral blood. The receptor source for this set is a human donor in a cohort sampled during active COVID-19. Both conserved end residues are part of each CDR3. A D gene is named only where the DNA matches it firmly. Not every row has a clone size; where given, it reads once, few, many or a size class.

size: many
V: TRBV7-3
length: 14
J: TRBJ2-4
D: TRBD1
DNA: TGTGCCAGCAGCCCAGGGGGACAGGGGGACATTCAGTACTTC
CDR3: CASSPGGQGDIQYF

size: .
V: TRBV7-2
length: 13
J: TRBJ1-5
D: .
DNA: TGTGCCAGCAGCTTATTAGGAGGACAGCCCCAGCATTTT
CDR3: CASSLLGGQPQHF

size: .
V: TRBV27
length: 12
J: TRBJ2-7
D: .
DNA: TGTGCCAGCAGTTTTGGGAGGGGGGAGCAGTACTTC
CDR3: CASSFGRGEQYF

size: few
V: TRBV6-2/TRBV6-3
length: 17
J: TRBJ1-5
D: TRBD1
DNA: TGTGCCAGCAGTTTACGTGGACAGGGAGGAGGCAATCAGCCCCAGCATTTT
CDR3: CASSLRGQGGGNQPQHF

size: .
V: TRBV3-1/TRBV3-2
length: 14
J: TRBJ1-1
D: TRBD1
DNA: TGTGCCAGCAGCCGAGGACAGGGGAGCACTGAAGCTTTCTTT
CDR3: CASSRGQGSTEAFF

size: .
V: TRBV27
length: 14
J: TRBJ2-1
D: TRBD1
DNA: TGTGCCAGCAGCCGGACAGGGCAGGGCAATGAGCAGTTCTTC
CDR3: CASSRTGQGNEQFF

size: .
V: TRBV12-3/TRBV12-4
length: 13
J: TRBJ1-2
D: .
DNA: TGTGCCAGCAGTCAGTGGGGGCCTGCTGGCTACACCTTC
CDR3: CASSQWGPAGYTF

size: .
V: TRBV3-1/TRBV3-2
length: 15
J: TRBJ2-7
D: TRBD2
DNA: TGTGCCAGCAGCCAAGCTAGCGGGGGGGCTGGCGAGCAGTACTTC
CDR3: CASSQASGGAGEQYF

size: .
V: TRBV7-2
length: 15
J: TRBJ2-2
D: TRBD2
DNA: TGTGCCAGCAGCTTAGTGCGGGGGGGCGCCGGGGAGCTGTTTTTT
CDR3: CASSLVRGGAGELFF

size: .
V: TRBV6-2/TRBV6-3
length: 17
J: TRBJ2-1
D: TRBD2
DNA: TGTGCCAGCAGTTGGCCCCATCTAGCGGGGGTTTACAATGAGCAGTTCTTC
CDR3: CASSWPHLAGVYNEQFF

size: .
V: TRBV2
length: 13
J: TRBJ1-1
D: .
DNA: TGTGCCAGCAGTGGGCTCTTGCACACTGAAGCTTTCTTT
CDR3: CASSGLLHTEAFF

size: .
V: TRBV11-2
length: 14
J: TRBJ2-7
D: .
DNA: TGTGCCAGCAGCTTCTTCGGGAATCGGGACGAGCAGTACTTC
CDR3: CASSFFGNRDEQYF

size: .
V: TRBV14
length: 15
J: TRBJ2-3
D: .
DNA: TGTGCCAGCAGCCAAGAAGGGGCCTGGACAGATACGCAGTATTTT
CDR3: CASSQEGAWTDTQYF

size: .
V: TRBV9
length: 14
J: TRBJ1-2
D: .
DNA: TGTGCCAGCAGCGTAGGGCAGGCTAACTATGGCTACACCTTC
CDR3: CASSVGQANYGYTF

size: .
V: TRBV7-2
length: 14
J: TRBJ1-1
D: .
DNA: TGTGCCAGCAGCTCGACAGGTATCGCGACTGAAGCTTTCTTT
CDR3: CASSSTGIATEAFF

size: .
V: TRBV7-9
length: 13
J: TRBJ2-7
D: .
DNA: TGTGCCAGCAGCCCAATACATACCTACGAGCAGTACTTC
CDR3: CASSPIHTYEQYF

size: once
V: TRBV18
length: 15
J: TRBJ1-4
D: .
DNA: TGTGCCAGCTCACCAGGGGCAGGCCTTAATGAAAAACTGTTTTTT
CDR3: CASSPGAGLNEKLFF

size: .
V: TRBV29-1
length: 14
J: TRBJ1-5
D: TRBD1
DNA: TGCAGCGTTGGGCCCGGAGACAGGGATGAGCCCCAGCATTTT
CDR3: CSVGPGDRDEPQHF

size: few
V: TRBV7-6
length: 15
J: TRBJ1-4
D: .
DNA: TGTGCCAGCACCCGAGCGGGGGGGCCTAATGAAAAACTGTTTTTT
CDR3: CASTRAGGPNEKLFF

size: .
V: TRBV9
length: 14
J: TRBJ1-3
D: TRBD1
DNA: TGTGCCAGCAGCCCTCGCGACAGGGAAAACACCATATATTTT
CDR3: CASSPRDRENTIYF

size: .
V: TRBV6-6
length: 16
J: TRBJ2-5
D: TRBD2
DNA: TGTGCCAGCTTCGACTCCAGGGCCCCGGGAGGCGAGACCCAGTACTTC
CDR3: CASFDSRAPGGETQYF

size: .
V: TRBV2
length: 13
J: TRBJ2-7
D: TRBD1
DNA: TGTGCCAGCAGTGGGGGACAGGGGCTTGAGCAGTACTTC
CDR3: CASSGGQGLEQYF

size: .
V: TRBV5-1
length: 16
J: TRBJ2-2
D: TRBD1
DNA: TGCGCCAGCAGCTTGGGGGACAGGCCATACACCGGGGAGCTGTTTTTT
CDR3: CASSLGDRPYTGELFF

size: .
V: TRBV2
length: 13
J: TRBJ2-7
D: TRBD1
DNA: TGTGCCAGCAGTCAAACAGGGGGCCACGAGCAGTACTTC
CDR3: CASSQTGGHEQYF

size: once
V: TRBV5-1
length: 16
J: TRBJ2-1
D: TRBD2
DNA: TGCGCCAGCAGCTCTAGACTAGCGGGGTCCCACAATGAGCAGTTCTTC
CDR3: CASSSRLAGSHNEQFF

size: .
V: TRBV10-3
length: 15
J: TRBJ2-3
D: TRBD2
DNA: TGTGCCATCAGTGTGAGCACTAGCGCGACAGATACGCAGTATTTT
CDR3: CAISVSTSATDTQYF

size: few
V: TRBV6-2/TRBV6-3
length: 15
J: TRBJ2-5
D: .
DNA: TGTGCCAGCAGTCCGTCGGGGGTGGGCCAAGAGACCCAGTACTTC
CDR3: CASSPSGVGQETQYF

size: .
V: TRBV4-3
length: 16
J: TRBJ2-1
D: TRBD1
DNA: TGCGCCAGCAGCCAATCGGGACAGGGGTCTGGGAATGAGCAGTTCTTC
CDR3: CASSQSGQGSGNEQFF

size: .
V: TRBV29-1
length: 15
J: TRBJ1-2
D: TRBD1
DNA: TGCAGCGTTGCGGGACAGGCTAAGACTAACTATGGCTACACCTTC
CDR3: CSVAGQAKTNYGYTF

size: once
V: TRBV6-6
length: 16
J: TRBJ2-2
D: TRBD2
DNA: TGTGCCAGCAGTGCCCGGGGAGGGGATGGTTCCGGGGAGCTGTTTTTT
CDR3: CASSARGGDGSGELFF

size: .
V: TRBV12-3/TRBV12-4
length: 13
J: TRBJ1-2
D: .
DNA: TGTGCCAGCAGTTTATCGCAGGGTGAGGGCTACACCTTC
CDR3: CASSLSQGEGYTF

size: .
V: TRBV4-1
length: 14
J: TRBJ2-2
D: .
DNA: TGCGCCAGCAGCCGTTCCACGGGGGCCGGGGAGCTGTTTTTT
CDR3: CASSRSTGAGELFF

size: .
V: TRBV6-6
length: 15
J: TRBJ1-5
D: .
DNA: TGTGCCAGCAGTTCCACAAAACAGGGTGGCACGCCCCAGCATTTT
CDR3: CASSSTKQGGTPQHF

size: once
V: TRBV24-1
length: 16
J: TRBJ1-5
D: TRBD1
DNA: TGTGCCACCAGTGATGGACAGGGGCCCAGCAATCAGCCCCAGCATTTT
CDR3: CATSDGQGPSNQPQHF

size: once
V: TRBV30
length: 15
J: TRBJ2-7
D: TRBD1
DNA: TGTGCCTGGAGTGCCGGGACAGATAGCTCCTACGAGCAGTACTTC
CDR3: CAWSAGTDSSYEQYF

size: medium-sized
V: TRBV7-8
length: 15
J: TRBJ2-1
D: .
DNA: TGTGCCAGCAGCTTAAAAGTGACGGGCTACAATGAGCAGTTCTTC
CDR3: CASSLKVTGYNEQFF

size: .
V: TRBV29-1
length: 14
J: TRBJ2-7
D: .
DNA: TGCAGCGTTGAAGATCGGGTCAGCTCCTACGAGCAGTACTTC
CDR3: CSVEDRVSSYEQYF

size: once
V: TRBV29-1
length: 15
J: TRBJ2-7
D: TRBD2
DNA: TGCAGCGTTGTACCGGGACTAGCGTCTAGTTACGAGCAGTACTTC
CDR3: CSVVPGLASSYEQYF

size: .
V: TRBV7-9
length: 16
J: TRBJ1-1
D: .
DNA: TGTGCCAGCAGCTTAGTTGGCGGGGGGCGGAACACTGAAGCTTTCTTT
CDR3: CASSLVGGGRNTEAFF

size: .
V: TRBV16
length: 11
J: TRBJ2-7
D: .
DNA: TGTGCCAGCAGCCCCCTCTACGAGCAGTACTTC
CDR3: CASSPLYEQYF

size: .
V: TRBV9
length: 15
J: TRBJ1-2
D: .
DNA: TGTGCCAGCAGCGTAGGGTGGGGAGAGGACTATGGCTACACCTTC
CDR3: CASSVGWGEDYGYTF

size: .
V: TRBV28
length: 16
J: TRBJ2-3
D: TRBD2
DNA: TGTGCCAGCAGCAGCCCCACTAGCGGGCGCACAGATACGCAGTATTTT
CDR3: CASSSPTSGRTDTQYF

size: .
V: TRBV12-3/TRBV12-4
length: 12
J: TRBJ1-5
D: .
DNA: TGTGCCAGCAGTCCCCAGGGGCAGCCCCAGCATTTT
CDR3: CASSPQGQPQHF

size: once
V: TRBV5-1
length: 15
J: TRBJ1-1
D: .
DNA: TGCGCCAGCAGCTTGGCGGCCTCGGGGGTGACTGAAGCTTTCTTT
CDR3: CASSLAASGVTEAFF

size: .
V: TRBV27
length: 12
J: TRBJ2-2
D: .
DNA: TGTGCCAGCAGTTTCCAGGGCGGGGAGCTGTTTTTT
CDR3: CASSFQGGELFF

size: .
V: TRBV3-1/TRBV3-2
length: 15
J: TRBJ2-1
D: .
DNA: TGTGCCAGCAGCCAAGGGACTGAAGCGTCCAATGAGCAGTTCTTC
CDR3: CASSQGTEASNEQFF

size: .
V: TRBV11-1
length: 16
J: TRBJ2-1
D: TRBD1
DNA: TGTGCCAGCAGCACCCGGACAGGGGCCTCCTACAATGAGCAGTTCTTC
CDR3: CASSTRTGASYNEQFF

size: .
V: TRBV19
length: 15
J: TRBJ1-5
D: TRBD1
DNA: TGTGCCAGTAGGACGACAGGGCTAGAAGGCCAGCCCCAGCATTTT
CDR3: CASRTTGLEGQPQHF

size: .
V: TRBV6-6
length: 15
J: TRBJ2-1
D: TRBD1
DNA: TGTGCCAGCAGTTACCCGGGACAGGGGGGAAATGAGCAGTTCTTC
CDR3: CASSYPGQGGNEQFF

size: .
V: TRBV15
length: 18
J: TRBJ2-3
D: TRBD2
DNA: TGTGCCACCAGCCCCACTAGCGGGGGGTCTGTTGGTACAGATACGCAGTATTTT
CDR3: CATSPTSGGSVGTDTQYF

size: .
V: TRBV28
length: 15
J: TRBJ2-1
D: TRBD1
DNA: TGTGCCAGCAGTTTCTACGGACAGGGGTGGAATGAGCAGTTCTTC
CDR3: CASSFYGQGWNEQFF

size: .
V: TRBV11-2
length: 16
J: TRBJ1-3
D: .
DNA: TGTGCCAGCAGCTTAGATCAGCTGGCAGGAGGAAACACCATATATTTT
CDR3: CASSLDQLAGGNTIYF